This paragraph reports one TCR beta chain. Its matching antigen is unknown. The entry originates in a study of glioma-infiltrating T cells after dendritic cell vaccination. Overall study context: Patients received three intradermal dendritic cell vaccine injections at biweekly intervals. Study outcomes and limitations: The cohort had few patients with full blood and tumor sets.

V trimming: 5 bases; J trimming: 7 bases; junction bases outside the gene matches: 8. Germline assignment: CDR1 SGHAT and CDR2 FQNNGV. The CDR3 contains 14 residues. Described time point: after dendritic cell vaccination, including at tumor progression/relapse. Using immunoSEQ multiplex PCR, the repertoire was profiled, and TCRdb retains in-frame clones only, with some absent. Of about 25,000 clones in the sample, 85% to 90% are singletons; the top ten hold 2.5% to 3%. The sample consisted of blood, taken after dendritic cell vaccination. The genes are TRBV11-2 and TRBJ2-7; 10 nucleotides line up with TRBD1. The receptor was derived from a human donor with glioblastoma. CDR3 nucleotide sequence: TGTGCCAGCAGCGCCGACAGGGGGCGCGGTGAGCAGTACTTC. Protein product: CASSADRGRGEQYF.